These 7 T cell receptor beta chains were sequenced from one sample in a study of shared clonotypes between healthy human individuals. Profiled with immunoSEQ multiplex PCR; TCRdb holds only in-frame clones, not every one. The sample lists a few million clones; 90% to 95% were seen once. Sequences were obtained from naive CD4+ T cells sorted from blood. Documented subset: CD45RA+ positively selected. The origin of the receptors is a man aged 18 to 30 in good health.

The rearrangement uses TRBV5-6 and TRBJ2-7; 7 positions agree with TRBD1. The germline V gene has CDR1 SGHDT and CDR2 YYEEEE. This CDR3 has 17 amino acids. V shed 1 base and J 3 bases; nucleotides not matched to a gene: 13. The CDR3 DNA is TGTGCCAGCAGCTTGAGTAGGCTTAGGACAGGCTACTACGAGCAGTACTTC. This codes for CASSLSRLRTGYYEQYF.

The table lists this clone with a few counts. V and J are TRBV6-6 and TRBJ2-1; D is uncertain. Trimming left V 2 bases short and J 5 bases short, with 10 bases between. Germline V gene data show CDR1 as MNHNY and CDR2 as SVGAGI (reference sequence). The CDR3 totals 14 residues. The CDR3 DNA reads as TGTGCCAGCAGTTACGCCACTGCGAACAATGAGCAGTTCTTC. It is translated as CASSYATANNEQFF.

The CDR3 region is CASSLPAGGELFF. CDR3 nucleotides: TGTGCCAGCAGCTTACCCGCAGGCGGGGAGCTGTTTTTT. The rearrangement joins TRBV7-8 to TRBJ2-2; D is unclear. The V end was cut by 2 bases, the J end by 7 bases, with 8 bases between. This CDR3 contains 13 residues. Germline values: CDR1 SGHVS, CDR2 FQNEAQ. Supplemented by reference TRBV7-8 and TRBJ2-2, the full variable domain reads GAGVSQSPRYKVAKRGQDVALRCDPISGHVSLFWYQQALGQGPEFLTYFQNEAQLDKSGLPSDRFFAERPEGSVSTLKIQRTQQEDSAVYLCASSLPAGGELFFGEGSRLTVL.

The rearrangement joins TRBV7-9 to TRBJ2-5; D is undetermined. The germline V gene has CDR1 SEHNR and CDR2 FQNEAQ (reference sequence). This CDR3 has 13 residues. Trimming removed 5 bases from V and 5 bases from J, with 12 bases in between. The CDR3 reads CASSQVLGETQYF. In DNA, the CDR3 is TGTGCCAGCAGCCAGGTTTTAGGGGAGACCCAGTACTTC. Combining the CDR3 with reference TRBV7-9 and TRBJ2-5 gives the whole variable domain DTGVSQNPRHKITKRGQNVTFRCDPISEHNRLYWYRQTLGQGPEFLTYFQNEAQLEKSRLLSDRFSAERPKGSFSTLEIQRTEQGDSAMYLCASSQVLGETQYFGPGTRLLVL.

The chain couples TRBV7-6 to TRBJ2-1; 7 bases align to TRBD1. CDR1 and CDR2 from the germline V gene are SGHVS and FNYEAQ. This CDR3 contains 12 residues. V was pared by 1 base and J by 14 bases, with 5 bases of the junction left unmatched. The CDR3 DNA reads TGTGCCAGCAGCTTAGGACAGGGCCGCGAGTTCTTC. This encodes CASSLGQGREFF.

About this clone itself: The sample carries other DNA sequences with the same CDR3. CDR3 residues: CASSPGQSTDTQYF. The CDR3 DNA reads as TGTGCCAGCAGCCCGGGACAGAGCACAGATACGCAGTATTTT. This chain connects TRBV7-9 to TRBJ2-3; the match to TRBD1 covers 7 bases. Looked up from germline, CDR1 is SEHNR and CDR2 is FQNEAQ (reference sequence). Trimming cost V 5 bases and J 0 bases; bases outside gene matches: 2. The CDR3 sequence is 14 residues long.

A note on this clone: One junction end disagrees with the germline gene, perhaps due to a read error. The J gene is TRBJ2-5, the V gene TRBV5-6; D gene uncertain. The J call may not be correct, given that the DNA end is closer to TRBJ2-7. Germline CDR1 and CDR2: SGHDT and YYEEEE. CDR3 length: 14 amino acids. Written as DNA, the CDR3 is TGTGCCAGCACCTTGTACATGTCCTCACACGAGCAGTACTTC. Translated, it gives CASTLYMSSHEQYF.